This TCR beta chain was observed in a study of cytomegalovirus exposure and HLA in healthy donors. General study results and limits: Later analysis identified 15,000 to 20,000 TCR beta sequences associated with HLA alleles, using a false discovery rate threshold of 0.05.

It was with 60 Vbeta and 13 Jbeta primers that the PCR ran. As handled by the study authors: About 12 million of the about 80 million unique TCR beta chains counted in a later analysis were shared. Some clones are missing from TCRdb's copy, which holds only in-frame ones; the method was immunoSEQ multiplex PCR. From that table come the V and J calls and clone size; the DNA was used to work out D and trimming. The repertoire includes approximately 110,000 clones, about 81% of them detected once, and about 1% sits in the top ten. This CDR3 has 14 amino acids. CDR1 is SGHDN, CDR2 FVKESK, per germline. Deletions cut 3 bases from V and 5 bases from J, with 13 bases between. A word on this clone: Antigen specificity is unknown.

The sequencing sample was made of PBMCs. J is TRBJ2-5 and V is TRBV14, with a tentative D call TRBD2 (5 bases). This receptor was identified in a woman aged 25 to 39 in good health and CMV-seronegative. The CDR3 here is CASSQWTGEETQYF. The CDR3 DNA reads as TGTGCCAGCAGCCAGTGGACCGGGGAGGAGACCCAGTACTTC. Full variable domain (missing parts from reference TRBV14 and TRBJ2-5): EAGVTQFPSHSVIEKGQTVTLRCDPISGHDNLYWYRRVMGKEIKFLLHFVKESKQDESGMPNNRFLAERTGGTYSTLKVQPAELEDSGVYFCASSQWTGEETQYFGPGTRLLVL.